Listed below are T cell receptor beta chains from one sample, sequenced in a study of blood T cell repertoires in COVID-19. The method was immunoSEQ multiplex PCR; TCRdb's version includes in-frame clones alone and lacks a portion of them. The sample has approximately 60,000 clones, under 85% seen once. Sequencing was carried out using peripheral blood. All receptors come from a woman older than 75 with active or convalescent COVID-19. The CDR3 runs from the conserved cysteine through the conserved F or W. The D gene is left open where the match is weak. Expanded clones are given a class, and other clones once, few, many or no size at all.

J gene: TRBJ1-6; D gene: .; clone size: .; V gene: TRBV11-2; CDR3 protein: CASSSNNSPLHF; CDR3 DNA: TGTGCCAGCAGCTCCAATAATTCACCCCTCCACTTT
J gene: TRBJ2-3; D gene: .; clone size: .; V gene: TRBV2; CDR3 protein: CASSTGDYTDTQYF; CDR3 DNA: TGTGCCAGCAGTACCGGGGATTACACAGATACGCAGTATTTT
J gene: TRBJ2-7; D gene: TRBD1; clone size: .; V gene: TRBV5-6; CDR3 protein: CASSLGTGEQYF; CDR3 DNA: TGTGCCAGCAGCTTGGGGACAGGCGAGCAGTACTTC
J gene: TRBJ2-2; D gene: .; clone size: .; V gene: TRBV5-6; CDR3 protein: CASSPRLVGNTGELFF; CDR3 DNA: TGTGCCAGCAGCCCTAGGCTGGTTGGGAACACCGGGGAGCTGTTTTTT
J gene: TRBJ2-1; D gene: TRBD2; clone size: .; V gene: TRBV27; CDR3 protein: CAILPSGGGEQFF; CDR3 DNA: TGTGCCATCCTCCCCTCGGGGGGAGGTGAGCAGTTCTTC
J gene: TRBJ1-2; D gene: .; clone size: .; V gene: TRBV6-5; CDR3 protein: CASSSEWYGYTF; CDR3 DNA: TGTGCCAGCAGCTCAGAATGGTATGGCTACACCTTC
J gene: TRBJ1-5; D gene: .; clone size: .; V gene: TRBV7-2; CDR3 protein: CASSPQTGPNQPQHF; CDR3 DNA: TGTGCCAGCAGCCCACAAACAGGGCCAAATCAGCCCCAGCATTTT
J gene: TRBJ1-1; D gene: .; clone size: few; V gene: TRBV7-9; CDR3 protein: CASSLDLPGNTEAFF; CDR3 DNA: TGTGCCAGCAGTCTTGACTTACCTGGGAACACTGAAGCTTTCTTT
J gene: TRBJ2-7; D gene: TRBD1; clone size: .; V gene: TRBV6-5; CDR3 protein: CASSLNRDRTYEQYF; CDR3 DNA: TGTGCCAGCAGCCTCAACCGGGACAGGACCTACGAGCAGTACTTC
J gene: TRBJ1-2; D gene: TRBD1; clone size: .; V gene: TRBV5-1; CDR3 protein: CASSLVQGASYGYTF; CDR3 DNA: TGCGCCAGCAGCTTGGTGCAGGGGGCAAGCTATGGCTACACCTTC
J gene: TRBJ2-5; D gene: TRBD2; clone size: .; V gene: TRBV5-4; CDR3 protein: CASSLAGSGGQKETQYF; CDR3 DNA: TGTGCCAGCAGCTTGGCCGGTAGCGGGGGGCAAAAAGAGACCCAGTACTTC
J gene: TRBJ1-6; D gene: TRBD1; clone size: .; V gene: TRBV7-2; CDR3 protein: CASSQQGNSPLHF; CDR3 DNA: TGTGCCAGCAGTCAACAGGGGAATTCACCCCTCCACTTT
J gene: TRBJ1-1; D gene: TRBD1; clone size: few; V gene: TRBV29-1; CDR3 protein: CSVRQGGDTEAFF; CDR3 DNA: TGCAGCGTTAGACAGGGCGGGGACACTGAAGCTTTCTTT
J gene: TRBJ1-1; D gene: .; clone size: .; V gene: TRBV27; CDR3 protein: CASSLSDQGWRSTEAFF; CDR3 DNA: TGTGCCAGCAGTTTATCCGACCAGGGGTGGCGGAGCACTGAAGCTTTCTTT
J gene: TRBJ2-5; D gene: .; clone size: .; V gene: TRBV7-9; CDR3 protein: CASSLVGSLTQYF; CDR3 DNA: TGTGCCAGCAGCTTAGTTGGCTCGTTAACCCAGTACTTC
J gene: TRBJ1-4; D gene: TRBD1; clone size: .; V gene: TRBV5-4; CDR3 protein: CASRTNRGGGKLFF; CDR3 DNA: TGTGCCAGCAGAACGAACAGGGGAGGCGGAAAACTGTTTTTT
J gene: TRBJ1-6; D gene: .; clone size: .; V gene: TRBV18; CDR3 protein: CASSPETGASPLHF; CDR3 DNA: TGTGCCAGCTCACCAGAGACAGGAGCTTCACCCCTCCACTTT
J gene: TRBJ1-1; D gene: .; clone size: few; V gene: TRBV6-5; CDR3 protein: CASRRGIRENTEAFF; CDR3 DNA: TGTGCCAGCCGCCGCGGAATTCGTGAGAACACTGAAGCTTTCTTT
J gene: TRBJ1-6; D gene: .; clone size: .; V gene: TRBV7-6; CDR3 protein: CASSSQGDYSPLHF; CDR3 DNA: TGTGCCAGCAGCTCCCAAGGGGACTATTCACCCCTCCACTTT
J gene: TRBJ1-2; D gene: .; clone size: once; V gene: TRBV30; CDR3 protein: CAWSVTSVGYTF; CDR3 DNA: TGTGCCTGGAGTGTAACATCCGTTGGCTACACCTTC
J gene: TRBJ2-1; D gene: .; clone size: .; V gene: TRBV15; CDR3 protein: CATSRRGSYNEQFF; CDR3 DNA: TGTGCCACCAGCAGGAGGGGGTCCTACAATGAGCAGTTCTTC
J gene: TRBJ2-3; D gene: .; clone size: .; V gene: TRBV10-1; CDR3 protein: CASSEDRGPDTQYF; CDR3 DNA: TGCGCCAGCAGTGAGGATAGAGGGCCCGATACGCAGTATTTT
J gene: TRBJ1-4; D gene: TRBD1; clone size: .; V gene: TRBV30; CDR3 protein: CASNRGSDEKLFF; CDR3 DNA: TGTGCCTCAAACAGGGGTTCGGATGAAAAACTGTTTTTT
J gene: TRBJ2-7; D gene: TRBD1; clone size: .; V gene: TRBV7-9; CDR3 protein: CASSFQEGRGQGNYEQYF; CDR3 DNA: TGTGCCAGCAGCTTTCAGGAGGGAAGGGGACAGGGTAACTACGAGCAGTACTTC
J gene: TRBJ1-2; D gene: TRBD1; clone size: once; V gene: TRBV29-1; CDR3 protein: CSVRTGTGTYGYTF; CDR3 DNA: TGCAGCGTACGAACCGGGACAGGGACGTATGGCTACACCTTC
J gene: TRBJ2-1; D gene: .; clone size: .; V gene: TRBV10-3; CDR3 protein: CAISESGGQFF; CDR3 DNA: TGTGCCATCAGTGAGTCTGGCGGGCAGTTCTTC
J gene: TRBJ1-1; D gene: .; clone size: many; V gene: TRBV27; CDR3 protein: CASSPAPSRQNTEAFF; CDR3 DNA: TGTGCCAGCAGTCCCGCGCCCTCCAGACAGAACACTGAAGCTTTCTTT
J gene: TRBJ1-5; D gene: .; clone size: .; V gene: TRBV19; CDR3 protein: CASTKWRTDYSNQPQHF; CDR3 DNA: TGTGCCAGTACTAAGTGGCGGACGGACTATAGCAATCAGCCCCAGCATTTT
J gene: TRBJ2-5; D gene: TRBD2; clone size: .; V gene: TRBV6-6; CDR3 protein: CASSPQTSGGVGETQYF; CDR3 DNA: TGTGCCAGCAGTCCCCAAACTAGCGGGGGGGTGGGAGAGACCCAGTACTTC
J gene: TRBJ2-5; D gene: TRBD2; clone size: .; V gene: TRBV10-2; CDR3 protein: CASRDRGGSETQYF; CDR3 DNA: TGCGCCAGCAGGGATCGCGGGGGGAGCGAGACCCAGTACTTC
J gene: TRBJ1-5; D gene: .; clone size: once; V gene: TRBV6-5; CDR3 protein: CASSTQSNQPQHF; CDR3 DNA: TGTGCCAGCAGTACGCAGTCCAATCAGCCCCAGCATTTT
J gene: TRBJ2-5; D gene: .; clone size: .; V gene: TRBV6-6; CDR3 protein: CASSPPEEETQYF; CDR3 DNA: TGTGCCAGCAGCCCCCCAGAGGAGGAGACCCAGTACTTC
J gene: TRBJ2-3; D gene: TRBD2; clone size: .; V gene: TRBV5-1; CDR3 protein: CASSLGAVAGDTDTQYF; CDR3 DNA: TGCGCCAGCAGCTTGGGAGCCGTAGCGGGGGACACAGATACGCAGTATTTT
J gene: TRBJ2-7; D gene: TRBD1; clone size: few; V gene: TRBV4-1; CDR3 protein: CASSHGENPGQGRYEQYF; CDR3 DNA: TGCGCCAGCAGCCATGGAGAGAATCCGGGACAGGGGCGCTACGAGCAGTACTTC
J gene: TRBJ2-2; D gene: TRBD1; clone size: once; V gene: TRBV4-2; CDR3 protein: CASSQGRTGGELFF; CDR3 DNA: TGTGCCAGCAGCCAAGGACGGACAGGGGGCGAGCTGTTTTTT
J gene: TRBJ2-3; D gene: .; clone size: .; V gene: TRBV9; CDR3 protein: CASSDHRDFHTDTQYF; CDR3 DNA: TGTGCCAGCAGCGACCACCGGGACTTCCACACAGATACGCAGTATTTT
J gene: TRBJ1-2; D gene: .; clone size: .; V gene: TRBV5-6; CDR3 protein: CASSFSVYGQSNTGYTF; CDR3 DNA: TGTGCCAGCAGCTTTTCTGTGTACGGACAGTCCAATACTGGCTACACCTTC
J gene: TRBJ1-2; D gene: .; clone size: .; V gene: TRBV7-9; CDR3 protein: CASSSNRGTNGYTF; CDR3 DNA: TGTGCCAGCAGCTCTAACCGGGGGACGAATGGCTACACCTTC
J gene: TRBJ2-7; D gene: .; clone size: few; V gene: TRBV12-3/TRBV12-4; CDR3 protein: CASSIRGGYEQYF; CDR3 DNA: TGTGCCAGCAGTATCAGGGGCGGGTACGAGCAGTACTTC
J gene: TRBJ1-3; D gene: .; clone size: few; V gene: TRBV7-8; CDR3 protein: CASSTAGGSGNTIYF; CDR3 DNA: TGTGCCAGCAGCACCGCCGGGGGCTCTGGAAACACCATATATTTT
J gene: TRBJ1-4; D gene: TRBD1; clone size: .; V gene: TRBV13; CDR3 protein: CASSTRTGGINEKLFF; CDR3 DNA: TGTGCCAGCAGCACTAGGACAGGGGGTATTAATGAAAAACTGTTTTTT